This T cell receptor (beta chain) is from a study of shared clonotypes between healthy human individuals. In the study overall: Each donor contributed plates that comprised three CD4 naive, three CD4 memory, two CD8 naive and one CD8 memory. Study results and limitations: Limitation of the genetic and exposure-history diversity represented came from the few donors.

Per the authors' pipeline: Owing to the provision of junction-only sequences devoid of quality scores by immunoSEQ, filtering differed. TCRdb keeps only in-frame clones here, not all; method: immunoSEQ multiplex PCR. D and trimming come from the DNA, and the V and J calls and clone size come from that table. This repertoire shows over a million clones, roughly 80% found once; its top ten account for about 1.5%. Comments on this clone: Its specificity is unknown.

This CDR3 contains 15 residues. V trimming: 2 bases; J trimming: 2 bases; junction bases outside the gene matches: 6. Looked up from germline, CDR1 is ENHRY and CDR2 is SYGVKD. Free of recent acute infections or vaccinations, the donors were healthy HIV-negative adults. V and J are TRBV10-3 and TRBJ2-7; 7 bases agree with TRBD2. Sequencing was done on a sample of memory CD4+ T cells sorted from blood. The subset was: CD45RA-negative fraction. This TCR derives from a man between 18 and 35 years old in good health. Here the CDR3 DNA reads TGTGCCATCAGTGAGGTCGGGGGGACGACCTACGAGCAGTACTTC. It translates to CAISEVGGTTYEQYF.